This T cell receptor beta chain is from a study of blood T cell repertoires in COVID-19. As for the study in general: Two consecutive negative NP/OP PCR tests, clearance, or resolved symptoms defined Cohort 3 recovery.

On this clone itself: Within the sample, other DNA sequences also encode this same CDR3.

The assay was immunoSEQ multiplex PCR, and TCRdb's table has in-frame clones only and misses some. The sample consists of some 300,000 clones, around nine tenths of them appearing once. Those enrolled, adults aged roughly 18 to 89 years, came from 25 or so US areas. Assignment of participants to cohorts was predicated upon participant-reported clinical history. What was sequenced was PBMCs or T cells enriched from blood (not recorded which). This TCR derives from a woman aged 60 to 75 in a cohort exposed to, infected with or recovered from COVID-19 (not recorded which).

Written as DNA, the CDR3 is TGTGCCTGGGGGACAGGGGACACTGAAGCTTTCTTT. Amino acids: CAWGTGDTEAFF. The chain joins TRBV30 to TRBJ1-1, with 10 bases that match TRBD1. V shed 5 bases, J shed 3 bases, and the junction held 0 bases outside the gene matches. The CDR3 is made up of 12 amino acids. The germline V gene encodes CDR1 GTSNPN and CDR2 SVGIG (reference sequence). Together with reference TRBV30 and TRBJ1-1, the CDR3 gives the full variable domain: SQTIHQWPATLVQPVGSPLSLECTVEGTSNPNLYWYRQAAGRGLQLLFYSVGIGQISSEVPQNLSASRPQDRQFILSSKKLLLSDSGFYLCAWGTGDTEAFFGQGTRLTVV.